These 14 T cell receptor beta chains were sequenced from one sample in a study of OX40 agonist ivuxolimab in advanced cancers. Assay: immunoSEQ multiplex PCR; the TCRdb copy retains only in-frame clones and omits some. The sample shows 9,000 to 13,000 clones, 79% of them seen only once. The starting material was CD4+ or CD8+ T cells sorted from blood, obtained in a trial of the OX40 agonist ivuxolimab. The source of these receptors is an adult with an advanced solid tumor such as melanoma, head and neck, liver or kidney cancer.

The gene calls are TRBV27 and TRBJ1-4; 7 bases agree with TRBD1. CDR3 size: 16 residues. V was pared by 4 bases and J by 3 bases, with 8 bases of the junction left unmatched. Germline-derived CDR1 and CDR2 are MNHEY and SMNVEV (reference sequence). CDR3 in DNA: TGTGCCAGCAGTTCAGAGACAGGGAGGGCTAATGAAAAACTGTTTTTT. Residues: CASSSETGRANEKLFF.

This clone was detected only a few times. The V gene is TRBV18, the J gene TRBJ2-2; D uncertain. This CDR3 spans 15 amino acids. Trimming removed 3 bases at V and 1 base at J, with 9 bases between. CDR1 is KGHSH and CDR2 is LQKENI in the germline V gene. DNA of the CDR3: TGTGCCAGCTCACCTGTGCAGAAGAACACCGGGGAGCTGTTTTTT. Translation gives CASSPVQKNTGELFF.

The chain employs TRBV4-1 and TRBJ2-7; TRBD1 might be the D (6 bases). Germline CDR1 reads MGHRA; CDR2 reads YSYEKL. V lost 1 base, J lost 3 bases, and 10 bases lay in between. The CDR3 is 14 residues long. The CDR3, as DNA: TGCGCCAGCAGCCAAGGGTCAGGGGTCTACGAGCAGTACTTC. Translated, it gives CASSQGSGVYEQYF.

The chain joins TRBV7-3 to TRBJ1-6; D is possibly TRBD1 (5 bases). Germline values: CDR1 SGHTA, CDR2 FQGTGA. The CDR3 totals 13 residues. Between the trimmed V and J ends, which lost 4 bases and 10 bases, there was a span of 11 bases. The CDR3 loop reads CASSWSGGSPLHF. The CDR3 DNA is TGTGCCAGCAGCTGGAGTGGGGGATCACCCCTCCACTTT.

The V gene is TRBV10-3, the J gene TRBJ2-3, with 8 bases lining up with TRBD2. Germline CDR1 ENHRY, CDR2 SYGVKD. Trimming removed 8 bases from V and 3 bases from J; junction bases left unmatched: 4. The CDR3 totals 13 residues. CDR3 protein: CAIAGGGTDTQYF. The CDR3 DNA is TGTGCCATCGCCGGGGGGGGAACAGATACGCAGTATTTT.

The V call is TRBV29-1, the J call TRBJ2-7; tentative D call: TRBD1 (6 bases). This CDR3 is 13 amino acids long. V was cut by 8 bases and J by 1 base, with 15 bases left in between. Germline V gives CDR1 SQVTM, CDR2 ANQGSEA. The DNA for the CDR3 is TGCAGCTTCGGCGCAGGGGAATCCTACGAGCAGTACTTC. Amino acid sequence: CSFGAGESYEQYF.

The chain links TRBV6-1 to TRBJ2-7, with D perhaps matching TRBD1 (5 bases). CDR1 and CDR2 from the germline V gene are MNHNS and SASEGT. The V end was cut by 7 bases, the J end by 6 bases, with 13 bases between. CDR3 length: 12 residues. For the CDR3, the DNA is TGTGCCAGCACCGCAGGGTTAGGCGAGCAGTACTTC. Its translation: CASTAGLGEQYF.

The chain is built from TRBV4-2 and TRBJ1-1; no definite D call. The length of the CDR3 is 13 residues. The germline V gene encodes CDR1 LGHNA and CDR2 YNFKEQ. Trimming removed 1 base at V and 2 bases at J, with 5 bases between. DNA for the CDR3: TGTGCCAGCAGCCAAGCAGGAAACACTGAAGCTTTCTTT. Its protein product is CASSQAGNTEAFF.

The CDR3 sequence: CSALLWTGDHGYTF. The CDR3 DNA sequence: TGCAGCGCTCTTCTCTGGACAGGGGATCATGGCTACACCTTC. V and J are TRBV29-1 and TRBJ1-2; 9 bases align to TRBD1. Trimming at V came to 7 bases and at J to 6 bases, leaving 12 bases not matched to a gene. The germline gives CDR1 SQVTM, CDR2 ANQGSEA. The length of the CDR3 is 14 residues.

The chain is built from TRBV5-4 and TRBJ2-3, with 7 bases fitting TRBD2. This CDR3 spans 15 amino acids. V lost 4 bases, J lost 0 bases, and 5 bases stayed unmatched. CDR1 is SGHNT, CDR2 YYREEE, per germline (reference sequence). This CDR3 reads CASSSGELSTDTQYF. DNA of the CDR3: TGTGCCAGCAGCAGCGGGGAGTTAAGCACAGATACGCAGTATTTT.

V usage is TRBV13 and J usage is TRBJ1-1; D may be TRBD1 (5 bases). The germline CDR1 and CDR2 sequences are PRHDT and FYEKMQ (reference sequence). Trimming stripped 2 bases from V and 5 bases from J, with 12 bases between. The CDR3 has 14 residues. CDR3 coding DNA: TGTGCCAGCAGCTTATTGGGGGTTGAGACTGAAGCTTTCTTT. It codes for CASSLLGVETEAFF. Together with reference TRBV13 and TRBJ1-1, the CDR3 gives the full variable domain: AAGVIQSPRHLIKEKRETATLKCYPIPRHDTVYWYQQGPGQDPQFLISFYEKMQSDKGSIPDRFSAQQFSDYHSELNMSSLELGDSALYFCASSLLGVETEAFFGQGTRLTVV.

Concerning this clone: This may stem from a read error, because a much larger clone lies one nucleotide away. The chain recombines TRBV15 with TRBJ1-5, with D possibly TRBD1 on 6 matching bases. The CDR3 length is 14 residues. The germline V gene has CDR1 LNHNV and CDR2 YYDKDF (reference sequence). V was shortened by 6 bases and J by 3 bases, with 12 bases between the two germline ends. The CDR3 is CATRVGQINQPQHF. CDR3 nucleotide sequence: TGTGCCACCAGGGTCGGACAGATCAATCAGCCCCAGCATTTT.

This clone has a single count. The genes are TRBV12-5 and TRBJ2-5; D remains ambiguous. The germline V and J ends were trimmed by 5 bases and 2 bases, with 12 bases remaining between them. The germline gives CDR1 LGHNT, CDR2 FRNRAP. This CDR3 contains 14 residues. The CDR3 region is CASGVGGTQETQYF. CDR3 coding DNA: TGTGCTAGTGGTGTTGGCGGTACTCAAGAGACCCAGTACTTC. The whole variable domain, filled in from reference TRBV12-5 and TRBJ2-5, reads DARVTQTPRHKVTEMGQEVTMRCQPILGHNTVFWYRQTMMQGLELLAYFRNRAPLDDSGMPKDRFSAEMPDATLATLKIQPSEPRDSAVYFCASGVGGTQETQYFGPGTRLLVL.

The chain uses TRBV7-3 and TRBJ2-3; unclear D gene. The V end lost 4 bases, the J end lost 6 bases, and 11 bases lay between the germline ends. Germline CDR1 SGHTA, CDR2 FQGTGA. This CDR3 contains 13 residues. CDR3 DNA: TGTGCCAGCAGCTCGATCTCTCAGGATACGCAGTATTTT. Translating gives CASSSISQDTQYF.